This TCR beta chain comes out of a study of PD-1 blockade in classical Hodgkin lymphoma. Relapses following autologous stem cell transplantation were seen in all patients, with brentuximab vedotin exposure varying. Germline lookup yields CDR1 MNHEY and CDR2 SVGAGI. CDR3 size: 13 residues. The ends lost 6 bases at V and 14 bases at J; junction bases unmatched: 9. Some clones are missing from TCRdb's copy, which holds only in-frame ones; the method was immunoSEQ multiplex PCR. Counted here are 90,000 or so clones, 80% to 95% occurring once; the ten biggest clones make up approximately 2.4%. V and J are TRBV6-5 and TRBJ1-4; TRBD1 aligns across 10 bases. This clonotype was sampled from a human donor with classical Hodgkin lymphoma. The material was peripheral blood mononuclear cells (PBMCs), obtained before the second cycle of nivolumab. The CDR3 nucleotides read TGTGCCAGCAGCACCCTAGACAGGGGGCTTCTGTTTTTT. This codes for CASSTLDRGLLFF.